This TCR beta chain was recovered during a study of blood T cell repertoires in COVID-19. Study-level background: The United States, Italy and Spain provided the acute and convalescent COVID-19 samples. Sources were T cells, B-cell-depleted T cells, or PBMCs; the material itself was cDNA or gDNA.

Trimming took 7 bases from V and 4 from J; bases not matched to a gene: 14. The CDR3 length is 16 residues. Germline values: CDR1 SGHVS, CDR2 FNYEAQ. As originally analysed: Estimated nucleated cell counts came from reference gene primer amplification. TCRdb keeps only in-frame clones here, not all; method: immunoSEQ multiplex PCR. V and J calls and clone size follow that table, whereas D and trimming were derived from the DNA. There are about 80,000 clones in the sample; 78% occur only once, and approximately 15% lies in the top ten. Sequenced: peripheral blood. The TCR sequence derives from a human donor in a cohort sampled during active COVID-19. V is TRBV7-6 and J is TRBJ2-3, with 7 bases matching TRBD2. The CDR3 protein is CASTPNIREAADTQYF. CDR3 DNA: TGTGCCAGCACCCCGAATATACGGGAGGCAGCAGATACGCAGTATTTT.